The 30 T cell receptor beta chains in this list originate from one sample, sequenced in a study of control samples from healthy donors and cancer patients. Repertoires were generated with immunoSEQ multiplex PCR, while TCRdb's copy carries only in-frame clones and drops some. The repertoire holds about 150,000 clones, with over 90% as singletons. Material for sequencing was blood. The receptor set was obtained from a man aged 50 or older in good health.

J is TRBJ1-5 and V is TRBV24-1; tentative D call: TRBD1 (6 bases). There are 12 residues in the CDR3. The germline V gene encodes CDR1 KGHDR and CDR2 SFDVKD. The V end was cut by 4 bases, the J end by 10 bases, with 10 bases between. The CDR3: CATSERGGPQHF. The CDR3 bases are TGTGCCACCAGTGAAAGGGGGGGTCCCCAGCATTTT.

The chain carries TRBV4-2 and TRBJ2-1; D uncertain. The V and J ends lost 0 bases and 6 bases respectively, with 3 bases between them. Per the germline V gene, CDR1 is LGHNA and CDR2 is YNFKEQ. The length of the CDR3 is 12 residues. The CDR3 nucleotides are TGTGCCAGCAGCCAAGACCGCAATGAGCAGTTCTTC. Protein: CASSQDRNEQFF.

The V gene is TRBV20-1, the J gene TRBJ2-3; 8 positions agree with TRBD1. CDR1 is DFQATT, CDR2 SNEGSKA, per germline (reference sequence). V dropped 3 bases and J dropped 1; count of bases not matched to a gene: 6. CDR3 length: 15 amino acids. This CDR3 is CSASFVDRGTDTQYF. The CDR3 DNA sequence: TGCAGTGCTAGTTTTGTGGACAGGGGCACAGATACGCAGTATTTT.

The rearrangement joins TRBV5-4 to TRBJ2-5; TRBD2 aligns across 11 bases. J lost 0 bases, V lost 4 bases, and 2 bases had no gene match. CDR3 size: 15 residues. In germline, CDR1 is SGHNT, CDR2 YYREEE (reference sequence). CDR3 sequence reads: CASSLLAGDQETQYF. The CDR3, as DNA: TGTGCCAGCAGCCTACTAGCGGGGGACCAAGAGACCCAGTACTTC.

CDR3 residues: CASSWAGNTEAFF. DNA of the CDR3: TGTGCCAGCAGTTGGGCAGGGAACACTGAAGCTTTCTTT. This rearrangement joins TRBV12-3 or TRBV12-4 to TRBJ1-1; no reliable D call. With 4 bases removed from V and 1 base from J, the gap between germline ends came to 7 bases. This CDR3 contains 13 residues.

J is TRBJ2-2 and V is TRBV7-8; 7 bases agree with TRBD1. Germline lookup yields CDR1 SGHVS and CDR2 FQNEAQ. The CDR3 consists of 14 residues. Trimming at V came to 5 bases and at J to 5 bases, leaving 5 bases not matched to a gene. The CDR3 region has the DNA TGTGCCAGCAGCATACTCAGGGGGACCGGGGAGCTGTTTTTT. Encoded protein: CASSILRGTGELFF.

V is TRBV11-2 and J is TRBJ2-3, with 9 bases aligning to TRBD2. Germline V gene data show CDR1 as SGHAT and CDR2 as FQNNGV. This CDR3 has 17 residues. The V segment lost 2 bases and the J segment 6 bases; nucleotides outside the gene matches: 12. The CDR3 reads CASSLNPGRGRGDTQYF. The CDR3 nucleotides read TGTGCCAGCAGCTTAAACCCCGGCCGCGGGAGGGGGGATACGCAGTATTTT. The entire variable domain, with the rest obtained from reference TRBV11-2 and TRBJ2-3, is as follows: EAGVAQSPRYKIIEKRQSVAFWCNPISGHATLYWYQQILGQGPKLLIQFQNNGVVDDSQLPKDRFSAERLKGVDSTLKIQPAKLEDSAVYLCASSLNPGRGRGDTQYFGPGTRLTVL.

CDR3 in DNA: TGCAGCGTCAAGAGTGACAGGGGGCCCTACGAGCAGTACTTC. Protein: CSVKSDRGPYEQYF. This chain connects TRBV29-1 to TRBJ2-7; 10 bases are shared with TRBD1. The CDR3 runs 14 residues. V was clipped by 6 bases and J by 2 bases; unmatched bases: 7. Looked up from germline, CDR1 is SQVTM and CDR2 is ANQGSEA.

J is TRBJ2-5 and V is TRBV7-9; 15 bases are a match to TRBD2. This CDR3 contains 17 residues. Germline V gene sequence: CDR1 SEHNR, CDR2 FQNEAQ (reference sequence). J gave up 1 base and V 5 bases, and 5 bases lay outside the gene matches. The chain's CDR3 is CASSEGLAGGLQETQYF. The CDR3 DNA sequence: TGTGCCAGCAGCGAGGGACTAGCGGGAGGCCTCCAAGAGACCCAGTACTTC.

The chain is built from TRBV19 and TRBJ2-1, with a weak D call TRBD2 (6 bases). CDR3 length: 16 residues. The V end was cut by 5 bases, the J end by 9 bases, with 23 bases between. Germline CDR1 reads LNHDA; CDR2 reads SQIVND (reference sequence). The CDR3 region is CASSVIRRGSRGEQFF. The CDR3 DNA reads as TGTGCCAGTAGTGTCATCCGGCGGGGCTCTCGGGGTGAGCAGTTCTTC.

This chain joins TRBV10-3 and TRBJ2-3; D unresolved. The V gene's germline CDR1 is ENHRY and CDR2 SYGVKD. The ends were cut back, 11 bases at V and 1 base at J, with 7 bases in the middle. The CDR3 is 11 amino acids. The DNA of the CDR3 is TGTGCCGTCGGTCGCACAGATACGCAGTATTTT. It codes for CAVGRTDTQYF.

The chain uses TRBV19 and TRBJ2-2; 11 bases align to TRBD2. Germline-derived CDR1 and CDR2 are LNHDA and SQIVND (reference sequence). CDR3 size: 20 residues. Losses at the gene ends were 6 bases for V and 6 bases for J; bases not matched to a gene: 21. The CDR3 coding sequence is TGTGCCAGTAGAGGGTACCCGGGACTAGCGGTACCCGGCTGGGCCGGGGAGCTGTTTTTT. This translates into CASRGYPGLAVPGWAGELFF.

This clone was seen only once. This rearrangement joins TRBV30 to TRBJ2-3, with 9 bases lining up with TRBD2. CDR1 is GTSNPN and CDR2 is SVGIG in the germline V gene (reference sequence). V was pared by 5 bases and J by 4 bases, with 13 bases of the junction left unmatched. This CDR3 is built from 16 residues. This CDR3 is CAWCPPPSGNADTQYF. The CDR3 DNA is TGTGCCTGGTGTCCTCCACCTAGCGGGAACGCAGATACGCAGTATTTT.

V and J are TRBV19 and TRBJ2-3; either TRBD1 or TRBD2 may fit D (6 bases each). Trimming left V 7 bases short and J 4 bases short, with 15 bases between. Per germline, CDR1 LNHDA and CDR2 SQIVND (reference sequence). The CDR3 is made up of 14 amino acids. The DNA for the CDR3 is TGTGCCAGTATTGAGGGGGGCGGGTCAGATACGCAGTATTTT. This codes for CASIEGGGSDTQYF. Supplemented by reference TRBV19 and TRBJ2-3, the full variable domain reads DGGITQSPKYLFRKEGQNVTLSCEQNLNHDAMYWYRQDPGQGLRLIYYSQIVNDFQKGDIAEGYSVSREKKESFPLTVTSAQKNPTAFYLCASIEGGGSDTQYFGPGTRLTVL.

CDR3 region: CASGWFGEETQYF. CDR3 sequence (DNA): TGTGCCAGCGGGTGGTTCGGGGAAGAGACCCAGTACTTC. This rearrangement joins TRBV5-8 to TRBJ2-5, with D maybe TRBD2 (5 bases). Trimming cost V 7 bases and J 3 bases, with 13 bases left between them. The CDR3 spans 13 residues. Per the germline V gene, CDR1 is SGHTS and CDR2 is YDEGEE.

The chain carries TRBV28 and TRBJ2-2, with 9 positions matching TRBD2. Germline-derived CDR1 and CDR2 are MDHEN and SYDVKM. This CDR3 has 17 residues. The V gene end was trimmed by 5 bases and the J gene end by 3 bases; junction bases not matched to a gene: 10. The CDR3 bases are TGTGCCAGCAGTCTTAGCGGGAGCACCCCACACACCGGGGAGCTGTTTTTT. This translates into CASSLSGSTPHTGELFF.

The chain couples TRBV7-2 to TRBJ1-4; D ambiguous. This CDR3 region has 13 residues. Germline-derived CDR1 and CDR2 are SGHTA and FQGNSA. Trimming cost V 4 bases and J 7 bases, with 10 bases left between them. The CDR3 bases are TGTGCCAGCAGCTACCGGCCCTCTGAAAAACTGTTTTTT. This encodes CASSYRPSEKLFF.

The chain recombines TRBV7-6 with TRBJ2-2, with 7 bases matching TRBD2. V was clipped by 4 bases and J by 1 base; unmatched bases: 6. This CDR3 is 16 amino acids long. Germline CDR1 reads SGHVS; CDR2 reads FNYEAQ. The CDR3 spells CASSSGPGGNTGELFF. CDR3 in DNA: TGTGCCAGCAGCTCCGGGCCGGGGGGGAACACCGGGGAGCTGTTTTTT.

This chain connects TRBV18 to TRBJ1-2; tentative D call: TRBD1 (6 bases). CDR1 is KGHSH, CDR2 LQKENI, per germline. This CDR3 comprises 16 residues. The V gene lost 3 bases and the J gene lost 8 bases, with 22 bases spanning the gap. In DNA, the CDR3 is TGTGCCAGCTCACCCAATGACCTGAACAGGGAGGAGGGCTACACCTTC. Translated, it gives CASSPNDLNREEGYTF. The complete variable domain, with remaining parts taken from reference TRBV18 and TRBJ1-2, reads NAGVMQNPRHLVRRRGQEARLRCSPMKGHSHVYWYRQLPEEGLKFMVYLQKENIIDESGMPKERFSAEFPKEGPSILRIQQVVRGDSAAYFCASSPNDLNREEGYTFGSGTRLTVV.

The chain employs TRBV28 and TRBJ1-5; the D gene is possibly TRBD1 (6 bases). The CDR3 has 14 amino acids. V was pared by 0 bases and J by 7 bases, with 10 bases between. Germline-derived CDR1 and CDR2 are MDHEN and SYDVKM. CDR3 in DNA: TGTGCCAGCAGTTTATGGGGGGGCGCGCAGCCCCAGCATTTT. As protein: CASSLWGGAQPQHF.

This clone was seen a single time. V is TRBV28 and J is TRBJ2-7, with 10 bases identical to TRBD1. Trimming at V came to 5 bases and at J to 5 bases, leaving 9 bases not matched to a gene. CDR1 is MDHEN, CDR2 SYDVKM, per germline. This CDR3 is built from 15 residues. CDR3 amino acids: CASSQYRDRGDEQYF. CDR3 bases: TGTGCCAGCAGTCAGTACCGGGACAGGGGTGACGAGCAGTACTTC.

This sequence joins TRBV5-1 and TRBJ2-5; a weak D match, TRBD1 (6 bases). Germline values: CDR1 SGHRS, CDR2 YFSETQ. The germline V and J ends were trimmed by 0 bases and 5 bases, with 11 bases remaining between them. This CDR3 has 14 amino acids. CDR3 coding DNA: TGCGCCAGCAGCTTGGTTCCAGGACAGGAGACCCAGTACTTC. As protein: CASSLVPGQETQYF.

The chain joins TRBV6-5 to TRBJ2-7; D remains unclear. The V and J ends lost 6 bases and 3 bases respectively, with 15 bases between them. Per the germline V gene, CDR1 is MNHEY and CDR2 is SVGAGI. This CDR3 spans 14 amino acids. CDR3 in amino acids: CASRTRSSYYEQYF. For the CDR3, the DNA is TGTGCCAGCAGGACAAGGAGTTCATACTACGAGCAGTACTTC.

The chain links TRBV6-4 to TRBJ1-5, with unresolved D. The CDR3 extends over 13 amino acids. Trimming cost V 6 bases and J 3 bases, with 9 bases left between them. The germline CDR1 and CDR2 sequences are MRHNA and SNTAGT. The chain's CDR3 is CASSQEFNQPQHF. In DNA, the CDR3 is TGTGCCAGCAGCCAGGAGTTCAATCAGCCCCAGCATTTT.

This chain connects TRBV6-5 to TRBJ2-1, with a tentative D call TRBD2 (5 bases). Germline V gene lookup returns CDR1 MNHEY and CDR2 SVGAGI. Trimming took off 8 bases at V and 9 bases at J, with 20 bases between the two ends. There are 14 residues in the CDR3. This CDR3 is CASLDYPDVVEQFF. The CDR3 nucleotides read TGTGCCAGCCTCGACTACCCCGACGTAGTTGAGCAGTTCTTC.

This chain connects TRBV9 to TRBJ2-3; D is uncertain. From germline, CDR1 is SGDLS and CDR2 YYNGEE. The CDR3 has 14 amino acids. V lost 0 bases to trimming and J lost 4 bases, with 9 bases between them. CDR3 nucleotides: TGTGCCAGCAGCGTAGGCGGAGACGCAGATACGCAGTATTTT. It specifies CASSVGGDADTQYF.

Details on this clone: The junction and the germline gene differ at one end; a read error may be behind it. Other DNA sequences within the sample encode an identical CDR3. This chain connects TRBV18 to TRBJ2-7; 15 nucleotides agree with TRBD2. The germline V gene has CDR1 KGHSH and CDR2 LQKENI. CDR3 size: 17 residues. The CDR3 region has the DNA TGTGCCAGCTCCCCACCGGGACTAGCGGGAGGAACCTACGAGCAGTACTTC. This gives the protein CASSPPGLAGGTYEQYF.

CDR3 region: CASSSPRGGITDTQYF. Written as DNA, the CDR3 is TGTGCCAGCAGTTCCCCCCGGGGCGGGATCACAGATACGCAGTATTTT. This sequence joins TRBV28 and TRBJ2-3; TRBD2 is a possible D gene (6 bases). This CDR3 comprises 16 residues. The V end was cut by 4 bases, the J end by 2 bases, with 16 bases between. Germline CDR1 is MDHEN and CDR2 is SYDVKM.

This chain joins TRBV2 and TRBJ1-5, with D possibly TRBD1 on 5 matching bases. The CDR3 runs 14 residues. In germline, CDR1 is SNHLY, CDR2 FYNNEI. The V gene lost 4 bases and the J gene lost 5 bases, with 12 bases spanning the gap. The CDR3 reads CASSVFRVDQPQHF. DNA for the CDR3: TGTGCCAGCAGTGTATTCAGGGTGGATCAGCCCCAGCATTTT. The full variable domain, with the rest looked up from reference TRBV2 and TRBJ1-5, is EPEVTQTPSHQVTQMGQEVILRCVPISNHLYFYWYRQILGQKVEFLVSFYNNEISEKSEIFDDQFSVERPDGSNFTLKIRSTKLEDSAMYFCASSVFRVDQPQHFGDGTRLSIL.

This clone was picked up one time. V usage is TRBV9 and J usage is TRBJ1-1, with TRBD1 as a possible D gene (5 bases). The germline CDR1 and CDR2 sequences are SGDLS and YYNGEE. The CDR3 has 16 residues. Trimming cost V 0 bases and J 0 bases, with 12 bases left between them. The CDR3 protein is CASSVVSGTVNTEAFF. DNA of the CDR3: TGTGCCAGCAGCGTAGTGTCCGGGACGGTGAACACTGAAGCTTTCTTT.